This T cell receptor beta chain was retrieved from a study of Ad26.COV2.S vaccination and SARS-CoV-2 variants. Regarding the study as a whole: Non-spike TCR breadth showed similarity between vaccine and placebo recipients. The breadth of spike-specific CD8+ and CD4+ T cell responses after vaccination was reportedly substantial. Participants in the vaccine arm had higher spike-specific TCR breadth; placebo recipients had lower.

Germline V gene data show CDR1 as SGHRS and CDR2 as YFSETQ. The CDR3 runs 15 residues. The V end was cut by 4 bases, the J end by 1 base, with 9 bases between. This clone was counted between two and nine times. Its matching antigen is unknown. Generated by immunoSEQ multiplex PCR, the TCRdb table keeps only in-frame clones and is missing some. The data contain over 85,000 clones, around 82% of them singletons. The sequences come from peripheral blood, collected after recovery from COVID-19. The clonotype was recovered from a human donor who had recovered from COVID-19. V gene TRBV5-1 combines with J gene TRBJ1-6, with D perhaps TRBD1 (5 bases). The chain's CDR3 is CASSGAGSYNSPLHF. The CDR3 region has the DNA TGCGCCAGCAGCGGAGCAGGGTCCTATAATTCACCCCTCCACTTT. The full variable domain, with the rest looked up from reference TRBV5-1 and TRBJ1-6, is KAGVTQTPRYLIKTRGQQVTLSCSPISGHRSVSWYQQTPGQGLQFLFEYFSETQRNKGNFPGRFSGRQFSNSRSEMNVSTLELGDSALYLCASSGAGSYNSPLHFGNGTRLTVT.